This T cell receptor beta chain was observed in a study of blood T cell repertoires in COVID-19. Study context: Acute and convalescent COVID-19 samples came from the United States, Italy and Spain.

Assay used: immunoSEQ multiplex PCR; TCRdb lists only in-frame clones, some missing. The sample holds about 130,000 clones, more than 70% seen once. The CDR3 totals 14 residues. The V and J ends lost 2 bases and 1 base respectively, with 9 bases between them. In germline, CDR1 is LGHDT, CDR2 YNNKEL (reference sequence). V and J are TRBV3-1 (or the pseudogene TRBV3-2) and TRBJ2-7, with D tentatively TRBD2 (5 bases). The TCR was taken from a woman aged 25 to 39 who had recovered from COVID-19. Sequencing input: peripheral blood. CDR3 sequence reads: CASSQRWTSYEQYF. The DNA of the CDR3 is TGTGCCAGCAGCCAACGGTGGACTTCCTACGAGCAGTACTTC.